A single sample gave rise to the 10 T cell receptor beta chains below, sequenced in a study of T cell responses to AZD1222 COVID-19 vaccine. Clones were sequenced by immunoSEQ multiplex PCR, and TCRdb holds only the in-frame ones, with some missing. The data hold fewer than 200,000 clones, with around 94% observed a single time. The sample consisted of peripheral blood, taken on day 0 of AZD1222 vaccination. The receptors were sampled from an adult in good health.

This rearrangement joins TRBV10-3 to TRBJ1-1; D possibly corresponds to TRBD1 (5 bases). The CDR3 runs to 15 residues. Germline CDR1 ENHRY, CDR2 SYGVKD. V was clipped by 2 bases and J by 6 bases, with 16 bases between them. This CDR3 reads CAISEIFTGDPEAFF. In DNA, the CDR3 is TGTGCCATCAGTGAGATCTTCACAGGTGATCCTGAAGCTTTCTTT.

V gene TRBV5-6 combines with J gene TRBJ2-3; the match to TRBD2 covers 8 bases. The trim removed 4 bases at V and 4 bases at J, leaving 5 bases unmatched. Germline lookup yields CDR1 SGHDT and CDR2 YYEEEE. The CDR3 has 14 amino acids. The CDR3 DNA follows: TGTGCCAGCAGCGCATGGACTAGCCCAGATACGCAGTATTTT. It codes for CASSAWTSPDTQYF.

The rearrangement links TRBV29-1 to TRBJ2-3; possibly TRBD1 for D (5 bases). The CDR3 sequence is 14 residues long. V lost 7 bases and J 6 bases, leaving 20 bases between the germline ends. Germline CDR1 reads SQVTM; CDR2 reads ANQGSEA. The CDR3: CSAGKGPAADTQYF. CDR3 bases: TGCAGCGCCGGAAAGGGGCCAGCAGCCGATACGCAGTATTTT.

The genes are TRBV2 and TRBJ1-1, with 11 bases fitting TRBD1. This CDR3 has 13 residues. V lost 10 bases and J lost 6; bases outside the gene matches: 7. The germline gives CDR1 SNHLY, CDR2 FYNNEI. CDR3 DNA: TGTGCCATCCGGGACAGGGGGGATGCTGAAGCTTTCTTT. Translation gives CAIRDRGDAEAFF.

In DNA form, the CDR3 reads TGTGCCAGTAATGTAGGTTCGCAAATACGGGGTTATCATGGCTACACCTTC. This encodes CASNVGSQIRGYHGYTF. The chain employs TRBV19 and TRBJ1-2; D is uncertain. Per germline, CDR1 LNHDA and CDR2 SQIVND (reference sequence). V lost 7 bases to trimming and J lost 6 bases, with 27 bases between them. The CDR3 totals 17 residues.

The rearrangement joins TRBV5-1 to TRBJ1-2; 7 bases map to TRBD1. V gave up 1 base and J gave up 1 base; unmatched junction bases: 4. The germline CDR1 and CDR2 sequences are SGHRS and YFSETQ. The CDR3 contains 15 residues. For the CDR3, the DNA is TGCGCCAGCAGCTTGAGTACAGGGGTTAACTATGGCTACACCTTC. Its protein product is CASSLSTGVNYGYTF.

The chain carries TRBV27 and TRBJ1-1; D call uncertain. The ends were cut back, 2 bases at V and 2 bases at J, with 6 bases in the middle. From germline, CDR1 is MNHEY and CDR2 SMNVEV (reference sequence). The length of the CDR3 is 13 residues. DNA for the CDR3: TGTGCCAGCAGTTTAGATATCAACACTGAAGCTTTCTTT. It translates to CASSLDINTEAFF.

For the CDR3, the DNA is TGTGCCAGCAGCCAGTCAATGGTGGGTTCTGGAAACACCATATATTTT. It translates to CASSQSMVGSGNTIYF. The chain is built from TRBV3-1 (or the pseudogene TRBV3-2) and TRBJ1-3; D is uncertain. CDR1 is LGHDT, CDR2 YNNKEL, per germline (reference sequence). V was trimmed by 3 bases and J by 1 base, leaving 13 bases between them. The CDR3 is made up of 16 amino acids.

The chain carries TRBV6-6 and TRBJ1-1, with D possibly TRBD1 on 5 matching bases. Germline V gives CDR1 MNHNY, CDR2 SVGAGI (reference sequence). This CDR3 comprises 15 residues. Trimming pared 5 bases from V and 1 base from J, leaving 14 bases between. The CDR3 spells CASSPPGGGNTEAFF. In DNA form, the CDR3 reads TGTGCCAGCAGTCCACCCGGGGGTGGGAACACTGAAGCTTTCTTT.

The rearrangement uses TRBV11-2 and TRBJ2-2; D is perhaps TRBD2 (7 bases). This CDR3 has 15 residues. Per germline, CDR1 SGHAT and CDR2 FQNNGV. With 1 base removed from V and 6 bases from J, the gap between germline ends came to 12 bases. CDR3 sequence reads: CASSLVGGRSGELFF. CDR3 bases: TGTGCCAGCAGCTTAGTCGGGGGGCGGTCCGGGGAGCTGTTTTTT.